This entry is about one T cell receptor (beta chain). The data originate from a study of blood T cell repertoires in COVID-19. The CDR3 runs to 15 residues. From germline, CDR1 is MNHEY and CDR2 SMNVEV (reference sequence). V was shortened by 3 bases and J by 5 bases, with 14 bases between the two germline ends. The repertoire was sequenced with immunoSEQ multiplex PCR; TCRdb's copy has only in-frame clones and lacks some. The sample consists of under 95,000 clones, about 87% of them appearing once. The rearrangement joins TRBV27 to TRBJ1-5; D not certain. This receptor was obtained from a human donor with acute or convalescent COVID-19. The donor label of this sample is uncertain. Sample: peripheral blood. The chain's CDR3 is CASSFVAASDQPQHF. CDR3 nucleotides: TGTGCCAGCAGTTTCGTGGCAGCGTCGGATCAGCCCCAGCATTTT.